The clone carrying this T cell receptor beta chain was observed a handful of times. The antigen is not known. The data belong to a study of T-cell memory formation after mild COVID-19. Whole-study findings and limits: Pre-infection memory carried some responding clones, suggesting that cross-reactive memory joined.

Researchers used 5'RACE with constant-segment primers to make TCR alpha and TCR beta cDNA libraries that carry sample barcodes and UMIs. MiXCR, run by TCRdb on the 5' RACE reads, gives a single entry per CDR3 protein. The sample carries more than 80,000 distinct CDR3 sequences, around 12% recorded once. The length of the CDR3 is 15 residues. Trimming took 1 base from V and 0 from J, leaving 10 bases between them. V is TRBV12-3 or TRBV12-4 and J is TRBJ2-7, with D perhaps given as TRBD1 or TRBD2 (5 bases each). The sample comprised PBMCs or a T cell subset sorted from them (not recorded which). The TCR was taken from an adult woman who had mild COVID-19 (a few samples of this study predate the infection). Cell type and time point are not known. CDR3 region: CASSLGGEGSYEQYF. CDR3 sequence (DNA): TGTGCCAGCAGTTTAGGAGGGGAAGGCTCCTACGAGCAGTACTTC.